The 23 T cell receptor beta chains below were found in one sample sequenced in a study of T cell responses to AZD1222 COVID-19 vaccine. Profiled with immunoSEQ multiplex PCR; TCRdb holds only in-frame clones, not every one. The data show about 220,000 clones, just over 90% seen once. Sequencing was performed on peripheral blood, taken on day 0 of MenACWY control vaccination. These receptors originate from an adult in good health.

The CDR3 sequence is CASSQGDLAKLNIQYF. For the CDR3, the DNA is TGTGCCAGCAGCCAGGGGGACCTAGCAAAATTAAACATTCAGTACTTC. The chain combines TRBV3-1 (or the pseudogene TRBV3-2) with TRBJ2-4; either TRBD1 or TRBD2 may supply D (5 bases each). The V gene lost 3 bases and the J gene lost 6 bases, with 18 bases spanning the gap. This CDR3 has 16 residues. CDR1 and CDR2 from the germline V gene are LGHDT and YNNKEL (reference sequence).

For this clone: Other DNA sequences in this specimen translate into the identical CDR3. This rearrangement joins TRBV5-1 to TRBJ2-3; 13 nucleotides agree with TRBD2. V shed 4 bases, J shed 4 bases, and the junction held 3 bases outside the gene matches. The CDR3 sequence is 15 residues long. The germline V gene encodes CDR1 SGHRS and CDR2 YFSETQ. DNA of the CDR3: TGCGCCAGCAGCACGACTAGCGGGGGGTCAGATACGCAGTATTTT. The encoded protein is CASSTTSGGSDTQYF.

The J gene is TRBJ2-3, the V gene TRBV19; the match to TRBD2 covers 9 bases. This CDR3 has 17 residues. After removal of 4 bases from V and 6 bases from J, the junction contained 14 bases not matched to a gene. Germline loops: CDR1 LNHDA, CDR2 SQIVND (reference sequence). In DNA, the CDR3 is TGTGCCAGTAGTACACAACTTCAGGGACTAGCAGCCGATACGCAGTATTTT. Translated, it gives CASSTQLQGLAADTQYF.

This rearrangement joins TRBV29-1 to TRBJ1-1, with 7 positions matching TRBD1. The CDR3 contains 13 residues. Germline loops: CDR1 SQVTM, CDR2 ANQGSEA. The V and J ends lost 6 bases and 7 bases, in that order; junction bases with no gene match: 11. This CDR3 reads CSVLTGRISEAFF. The CDR3 nucleotides are TGCAGCGTCTTGACAGGGCGTATCAGTGAAGCTTTCTTT.

The chain has TRBV5-1 and TRBJ1-2; 8 nucleotides line up with TRBD1. J was trimmed by 5 bases and V by 0 bases; bases with no gene match: 9. The germline V gene has CDR1 SGHRS and CDR2 YFSETQ. The length of the CDR3 is 16 residues. The CDR3 reads CASSLVGQGPRYGYTF. CDR3 DNA sequence: TGCGCCAGCAGCTTGGTAGGACAGGGCCCTAGGTATGGCTACACCTTC.

The count of this clone is one. This rearrangement joins TRBV7-7 to TRBJ2-7, with 8 bases fitting TRBD1. Trimming cost V 0 bases and J 0 bases; bases outside gene matches: 1. The CDR3 length is 15 residues. The V gene's germline CDR1 is SSHAT and CDR2 FNYEAQ (reference sequence). CDR3 amino acids: CASSLATGASYEQYF. The CDR3 DNA follows: TGTGCCAGCAGCTTAGCGACAGGGGCCTCCTACGAGCAGTACTTC.

The chain uses TRBV9 and TRBJ2-2; no clear D gene. Per germline, CDR1 SGDLS and CDR2 YYNGEE. Trimming removed 4 bases at V and 3 bases at J, with 13 bases between. This CDR3 has 15 residues. CDR3 region: CASSLIPMDTGELFF. DNA for the CDR3: TGTGCCAGCAGCCTGATTCCGATGGACACCGGGGAGCTGTTTTTT.

The rearrangement uses TRBV2 and TRBJ1-1; D not certain. This CDR3 contains 11 residues. CDR1 and CDR2 from the germline V gene are SNHLY and FYNNEI. Trimming took 8 bases from V and 2 from J, leaving 6 bases between them. The CDR3, as DNA: TGTGCCAGCTCAGCAAACACTGAAGCTTTCTTT. Its translation: CASSANTEAFF.

In DNA form, the CDR3 reads TGTGCCTGGAGTCGGGGGGCCCCGACCCAGTACTTC. This codes for CAWSRGAPTQYF. The chain carries TRBV30 and TRBJ2-5, with a possible D match to TRBD2 (7 bases). Per the germline V gene, CDR1 is GTSNPN and CDR2 is SVGIG (reference sequence). V dropped 2 bases and J dropped 7 bases, with 11 bases sitting between them. The CDR3 extends over 12 amino acids.

Here the CDR3 DNA reads TGTGCCAGCAGCTTAGCAGGGTACTTCTACAATGAGCAGTTCTTC. It yields the protein CASSLAGYFYNEQFF. V and J are TRBV7-9 and TRBJ2-1; D gene ambiguous. The CDR3 is 15 residues long. Looked up from germline, CDR1 is SEHNR and CDR2 is FQNEAQ (reference sequence). Deletions cut 0 bases from V and 3 bases from J, with 9 bases between.

V usage is TRBV11-2 and J usage is TRBJ2-7, with a tentative D call TRBD2 (7 bases). V shed 9 bases and J shed 4 bases, with 19 bases lying between them. The germline CDR1 and CDR2 sequences are SGHAT and FQNNGV. CDR3 length: 14 residues. CDR3 sequence (DNA): TGTGCCAGGGGGGGGGCCCTTCTGGTTTACGAGCAGTACTTC. Residues: CARGGALLVYEQYF.

The chain combines TRBV11-2 with TRBJ2-7; D might be TRBD2 (5 bases). The V end was cut by 3 bases, the J end by 4 bases, with 13 bases between. CDR1 and CDR2 (germline): SGHAT, FQNNGV. CDR3 length: 14 amino acids. The CDR3 DNA reads as TGTGCCAGCAGCTTTAGCGACAACCTATACGAGCAGTACTTC. Its protein is CASSFSDNLYEQYF.

The chain links TRBV5-1 to TRBJ1-1, with TRBD1 as a possible D gene (5 bases). CDR1 is SGHRS and CDR2 is YFSETQ in the germline V gene. The V end was cut by 4 bases, the J end by 1 base, with 11 bases between. The CDR3 covers 14 residues. CDR3 DNA: TGCGCCAGCAGCCGATCGACAGAGAACACTGAAGCTTTCTTT. Amino acid sequence: CASSRSTENTEAFF.

This clone was recorded a few times. V usage is TRBV27 and J usage is TRBJ1-6, with D tentatively TRBD1 (5 bases). The CDR3 is made up of 16 amino acids. V was clipped by 8 bases and J by 9 bases, with 23 bases between them. Germline CDR1 and CDR2: MNHEY and SMNVEV (reference sequence). CDR3 residues: CASSRSGPPLSSPLHF. The CDR3 region has the DNA TGTGCCAGCTCCCGTTCAGGGCCCCCCCTTAGTTCACCCCTCCACTTT.

The chain recombines TRBV29-1 with TRBJ2-1; TRBD2 aligns across 9 bases. CDR1 and CDR2 from the germline V gene are SQVTM and ANQGSEA. J gave up 7 bases and V 6 bases, and 7 bases lay outside the gene matches. The CDR3 loop spans 13 amino acids. The chain's CDR3 is CSVPAGGPNEQFF. CDR3 coding DNA: TGCAGCGTCCCGGCGGGGGGGCCGAATGAGCAGTTCTTC.

This rearrangement joins TRBV5-4 to TRBJ1-2; TRBD1 matches at 9 bases. The trim removed 2 bases at V and 10 bases at J, leaving 6 bases unmatched. Germline V gives CDR1 SGHNT, CDR2 YYREEE (reference sequence). The CDR3 loop spans 13 amino acids. The DNA for the CDR3 is TGTGCCAGCAGCTTAGAGAGGGACAGGGACTACACCTTC. Protein: CASSLERDRDYTF.

The rearrangement joins TRBV4-1 to TRBJ2-7; perhaps TRBD1 as D (6 bases). V was trimmed by 4 bases and J by 5 bases, leaving 18 bases between them. Per the germline V gene, CDR1 is MGHRA and CDR2 is YSYEKL. The CDR3 has 15 residues. This CDR3 reads CASSRLNRDVNEQYF. In nucleotides, the CDR3 is TGCGCCAGCAGCCGCCTTAACAGGGATGTGAACGAGCAGTACTTC.

This chain joins TRBV11-2 and TRBJ1-2; TRBD1 aligns across 8 bases. V was pared by 2 bases and J by 7 bases, with 6 bases of the junction left unmatched. Germline-derived CDR1 and CDR2 are SGHAT and FQNNGV. CDR3 size: 14 residues. CDR3 nucleotides: TGTGCCAGCAGCTTACGGGCAGGGGGCGCTGGCTACACCTTC. This encodes CASSLRAGGAGYTF. Drawing the rest from reference TRBV11-2 and TRBJ1-2, the complete variable domain is EAGVAQSPRYKIIEKRQSVAFWCNPISGHATLYWYQQILGQGPKLLIQFQNNGVVDDSQLPKDRFSAERLKGVDSTLKIQPAKLEDSAVYLCASSLRAGGAGYTFGSGTRLTVV.

The chain couples TRBV6-6 to TRBJ1-2, with D possibly matching TRBD1 (6 bases). This CDR3 has 15 amino acids. CDR1 and CDR2 from the germline V gene are MNHNY and SVGAGI (reference sequence). V was shortened by 7 bases and J by 1 base, with 16 bases between the two germline ends. Here the CDR3 DNA reads TGTGCCAGCAACCAAGGGGGGCGAGTTAACTATGGCTACACCTTC. Its translation: CASNQGGRVNYGYTF.

The V and J genes are TRBV7-9 and TRBJ2-1; D call uncertain. Looked up from germline, CDR1 is SEHNR and CDR2 is FQNEAQ (reference sequence). The CDR3 covers 14 residues. V was pared by 1 base and J by 4 bases, with 8 bases between. The CDR3 nucleotides read TGTGCCAGCAGCTTAGGACTGCAGTACAATGAGCAGTTCTTC. Translating gives CASSLGLQYNEQFF.

CDR3 residues: CASSLGGSRAYEQYF. The CDR3 bases are TGCGCCAGCAGCTTGGGGGGGTCTCGCGCCTACGAGCAGTACTTC. The gene calls are TRBV5-1 and TRBJ2-7, with D perhaps being TRBD1 or TRBD2 (5 bases each). Germline V gives CDR1 SGHRS, CDR2 YFSETQ. The length of the CDR3 is 15 residues. V lost 0 bases and J 2 bases, leaving 12 bases between the germline ends.

The rearrangement joins TRBV7-2 to TRBJ2-2; TRBD1 matches 7 bases. Trimming cost V 6 bases and J 0 bases; bases outside gene matches: 1. The CDR3 runs 14 residues. CDR1 and CDR2 (germline): SGHTA, FQGNSA. DNA of the CDR3: TGTGCCAGCAGTCAGGGGGCGAACACCGGGGAGCTGTTTTTT. Amino acids: CASSQGANTGELFF.

The V and J genes are TRBV5-5 and TRBJ1-2, with a weak D call TRBD1 (5 bases). CDR1 SGHKS and CDR2 YYEKEE come from the germline V gene (reference sequence). V dropped 0 bases and J dropped 8 bases, with 14 bases sitting between them. CDR3 length: 14 amino acids. The CDR3 DNA reads TGTGCCAGCAGCTTGGATGGCAGGGCTAGGGGCTACACCTTC. It codes for CASSLDGRARGYTF.